One sample yielded the 16 T cell receptor beta chains listed below, sequenced in a study of cytomegalovirus exposure and HLA in healthy donors. The assay was immunoSEQ multiplex PCR, and TCRdb's table has in-frame clones only and misses some. The sample has about 100,000 clones, roughly 95% seen once. Sequenced sample: PBMCs. The receptors here all came from a woman aged 18-29 years in good health and CMV-seronegative.

V is TRBV5-1 and J is TRBJ2-5, with D hard to call. V lost 0 bases, J lost 5 bases, and 11 bases lay in between. The length of the CDR3 is 14 residues. The germline gives CDR1 SGHRS, CDR2 YFSETQ. CDR3 loop: CASSLGSFGETQYF. Written as DNA, the CDR3 is TGCGCCAGCAGCTTGGGTTCTTTCGGGGAGACCCAGTACTTC.

The chain links TRBV19 to TRBJ1-5; TRBD1 matches at 8 bases. The CDR3 loop spans 13 amino acids. Germline V gene lookup returns CDR1 LNHDA and CDR2 SQIVND (reference sequence). The junction had 3 bases not matched to a gene; V was cut back by 8 bases and J by 3 bases. The CDR3 region has the DNA TGTGCCAGTCAGGACAGGGTCAATCAGCCCCAGCATTTT. It is translated as CASQDRVNQPQHF.

The V gene is TRBV5-6, the J gene TRBJ2-1; possible D gene TRBD1, 5 bases. V lost 5 bases to trimming and J lost 0 bases, with 12 bases between them. Per the germline V gene, CDR1 is SGHDT and CDR2 is YYEEEE. The CDR3 consists of 15 residues. The CDR3 spells CASSPDISSYNEQFF. CDR3 nucleotides: TGTGCCAGCAGTCCGGACATAAGCTCCTACAATGAGCAGTTCTTC.

V usage is TRBV6-1 and J usage is TRBJ1-1; D unresolved. Germline values: CDR1 MNHNS, CDR2 SASEGT. CDR3 length: 13 amino acids. V lost 5 bases and J lost 2, with 9 bases in between. CDR3 nucleotides: TGTGCCAGCAGTACTAAAGATAACACTGAAGCTTTCTTT. Residues: CASSTKDNTEAFF.

The genes are TRBV7-9 and TRBJ2-7, with D possibly being TRBD2 (6 bases). Per germline, CDR1 SEHNR and CDR2 FQNEAQ (reference sequence). The ends were cut back, 5 bases at V and 3 bases at J, with 11 bases in the middle. The CDR3 has 13 amino acids. CDR3 region: CASSLDGSYEQYF. CDR3 nucleotides: TGTGCCAGCAGCCTGGACGGGAGCTACGAGCAGTACTTC.

The genes are TRBV4-1 and TRBJ2-1; 8 bases line up with TRBD2. This CDR3 region has 15 residues. The germline gives CDR1 MGHRA, CDR2 YSYEKL. Trimming removed 10 bases from V and 2 bases from J; junction bases left unmatched: 10. The CDR3 DNA reads TGCGCCACCAACGATCCGGGAGGGACCTACAATGAGCAGTTCTTC. The encoded protein is CATNDPGGTYNEQFF.

In its sample, this clone was seen once. This chain connects TRBV4-1 to TRBJ2-3; a weak D match, TRBD2 (6 bases). V lost 4 bases and J 4 bases, leaving 15 bases between the germline ends. Germline lookup yields CDR1 MGHRA and CDR2 YSYEKL. This CDR3 has 15 amino acids. CDR3 region: CASSPPERRADTQYF. The CDR3 DNA follows: TGCGCCAGCAGCCCTCCTGAACGGAGGGCAGATACGCAGTATTTT.

The chain carries TRBV5-1 and TRBJ1-2, with D unresolved. Germline CDR1 is SGHRS and CDR2 is YFSETQ. CDR3 length: 14 amino acids. V gave up 2 bases and J gave up 7 bases, with 15 bases separating them. In DNA form, the CDR3 reads TGCGCCAGCAGCTTTAGGAGGGATAAAGGTGGCTACACCTTC. As protein: CASSFRRDKGGYTF.

The chain is built from TRBV5-1 and TRBJ1-2; 9 nucleotides align to TRBD1. The V and J ends lost 5 bases and 2 bases, in that order; junction bases with no gene match: 7. The CDR3 length is 15 residues. Germline values: CDR1 SGHRS, CDR2 YFSETQ. CDR3 sequence reads: CASSPGTGPNYGYTF. CDR3 bases: TGCGCCAGCAGTCCCGGGACAGGGCCCAACTATGGCTACACCTTC.

This clone was counted ten times or more. The chain combines TRBV6-1 with TRBJ1-1; D ambiguous. V was shortened by 6 bases and J by 1 base, with 9 bases between the two germline ends. The germline V gene encodes CDR1 MNHNS and CDR2 SASEGT. The CDR3 sequence is 13 residues long. The CDR3 sequence: CASSSRPNTEAFF. The DNA of the CDR3 is TGTGCCAGCAGCTCCAGGCCGAACACTGAAGCTTTCTTT.

The chain links TRBV9 to TRBJ2-1; weak D call: TRBD1 (6 bases). The CDR3 is 14 residues long. Germline V lookup: CDR1 SGDLS, CDR2 YYNGEE. V gave up 0 bases and J gave up 7 bases, with 11 bases separating them. The CDR3: CASSVVSRGNEQFF. CDR3 sequence (DNA): TGTGCCAGCAGCGTAGTGTCAAGGGGGAATGAGCAGTTCTTC.

The chain employs TRBV15 and TRBJ1-1; D gene ambiguous. This CDR3 contains 15 residues. Trimming pared 1 base from V and 0 bases from J, leaving 9 bases between. From germline, CDR1 is LNHNV and CDR2 YYDKDF (reference sequence). DNA of the CDR3: TGTGCCACCAGCAGAGTCCCTAAAGTGAACACTGAAGCTTTCTTT. Translating gives CATSRVPKVNTEAFF.

The chain recombines TRBV19 with TRBJ1-1, with 7 bases matching TRBD1. After removal of 7 bases from V and 4 bases from J, the junction contained 12 bases not matched to a gene. This CDR3 is built from 15 residues. The V gene's germline CDR1 is LNHDA and CDR2 SQIVND (reference sequence). For the CDR3, the DNA is TGTGCCAGTAATGAAGGCCGACAGGGTGGCACTGAAGCTTTCTTT. This translates into CASNEGRQGGTEAFF.

V is TRBV7-9 and J is TRBJ1-3; no definite D call. Trimming stripped 3 bases from V and 0 bases from J, with 9 bases between. The CDR3 consists of 15 residues. Per germline, CDR1 SEHNR and CDR2 FQNEAQ (reference sequence). The CDR3 DNA reads TGTGCCAGCAGCTTTCTAGGTAACTCTGGAAACACCATATATTTT. It is translated as CASSFLGNSGNTIYF.

The chain joins TRBV4-1 to TRBJ2-7, with a tentative D call TRBD1 (5 bases). The CDR3 is 16 residues long. V was shortened by 2 bases and J by 3 bases, with 17 bases between the two germline ends. CDR1 is MGHRA, CDR2 YSYEKL, per germline. The CDR3 DNA follows: TGCGCCAGCAGCCAAAGGTACACAGGTCTGGGCTACGAGCAGTACTTC. Protein: CASSQRYTGLGYEQYF.

The chain employs TRBV28 and TRBJ1-5; D unclear. V lost 1 base, J lost 4 bases, and 14 bases lay in between. Germline V gives CDR1 MDHEN, CDR2 SYDVKM. The CDR3 is 16 residues long. The CDR3 DNA follows: TGTGCCAGCAGTTTATTCGTCCAGGCCGTAAATCAGCCCCAGCATTTT. Translation gives CASSLFVQAVNQPQHF.